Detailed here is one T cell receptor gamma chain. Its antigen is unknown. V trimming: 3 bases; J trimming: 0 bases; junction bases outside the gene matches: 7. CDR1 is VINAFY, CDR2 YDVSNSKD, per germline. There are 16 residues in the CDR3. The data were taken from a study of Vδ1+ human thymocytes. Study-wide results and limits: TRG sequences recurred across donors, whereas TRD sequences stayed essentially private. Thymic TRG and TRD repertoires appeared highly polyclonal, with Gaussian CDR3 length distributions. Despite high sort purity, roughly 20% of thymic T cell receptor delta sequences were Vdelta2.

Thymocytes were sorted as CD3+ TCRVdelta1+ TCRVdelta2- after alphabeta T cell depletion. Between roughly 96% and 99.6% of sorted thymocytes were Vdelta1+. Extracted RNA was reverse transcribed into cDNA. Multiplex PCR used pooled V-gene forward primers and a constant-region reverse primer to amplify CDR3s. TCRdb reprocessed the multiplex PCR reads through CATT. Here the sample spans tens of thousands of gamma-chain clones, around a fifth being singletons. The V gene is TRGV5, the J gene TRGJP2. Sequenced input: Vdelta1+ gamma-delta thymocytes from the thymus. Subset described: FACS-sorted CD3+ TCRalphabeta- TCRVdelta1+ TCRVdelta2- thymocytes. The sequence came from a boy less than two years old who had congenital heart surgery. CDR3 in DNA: TGTGCCACCTGGGACGGGGTATATAGTAGTGATTGGATCAAGACGTTT. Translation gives CATWDGVYSSDWIKTF.